One sample yielded the 21 T cell receptor beta chains listed below, sequenced in a study of blood T cells in healthy people across ages. Primers used in a second PCR of about 7 to 12 cycles were a sample-barcoded 5' primer and a J-beta primer mix. TCRdb re-derived calls from the 5' RACE reads in MiXCR, one entry per CDR3 protein. In the table there are 650,000 to 800,000 distinct CDR3 sequences, approximately 44% of which are singletons. The sequenced material came from blood. The receptor source for this set is a man aged 60 to 75 in good health.

This clonotype was counted between two and nine times. The rearrangement joins TRBV6-1 to TRBJ2-4; TRBD2 matches 11 bases. Germline CDR1 is MNHNS and CDR2 is SASEGT. Trimming at V came to 0 bases and at J to 2 bases, leaving 9 bases not matched to a gene. This CDR3 comprises 19 residues. The CDR3 DNA reads as TGTGCCAGCAGTGAAGCCACGTCGGGGACTAGCGGTACCAAAAACATTCAGTACTTC. This gives the protein CASSEATSGTSGTKNIQYF.

This clonotype showed up just a few times. J is TRBJ1-2 and V is TRBV20-1; 7 bases are shared with TRBD1. The germline CDR1 and CDR2 sequences are DFQATT and SNEGSKA (reference sequence). V lost 0 bases to trimming and J lost 7 bases; unmatched junction nucleotides: 8. The CDR3 is 14 amino acids. The CDR3 coding sequence is TGCAGTGCTAGAGAAGGGGGGACAGCTACTGGCTACACCTTC. Its translation: CSAREGGTATGYTF.

In this sample, this clonotype turned up a few times. The genes are TRBV6-2 or TRBV6-3 and TRBJ2-7, with 11 bases identical to TRBD2. CDR1 MNHEY and CDR2 SVGEGT come from the germline V gene. Trimming removed 7 bases from V and 4 bases from J; junction bases left unmatched: 3. This CDR3 is built from 13 residues. The CDR3 protein is CASTGLADYEQYF. The CDR3 DNA reads as TGTGCCAGCACGGGACTAGCGGATTACGAGCAGTACTTC.

This clonotype came up a few times. V usage is TRBV5-1 and J usage is TRBJ2-5; the D is unclear. Germline CDR1 SGHRS, CDR2 YFSETQ. V lost 1 base and J 5 bases, leaving 9 bases between the germline ends. The CDR3 runs to 13 residues. The CDR3 coding sequence is TGCGCCAGCAGCTTGTGGGCCGGGGAGACCCAGTACTTC. Translating gives CASSLWAGETQYF.

This clonotype was observed a single time. The chain carries TRBV7-6 and TRBJ2-7; 9 bases align to TRBD1. The CDR3 contains 18 residues. Germline V gives CDR1 SGHVS, CDR2 FNYEAQ. The ends lost 1 base at V and 2 bases at J; junction bases unmatched: 12. For the CDR3, the DNA is TGTGCCAGCAGCTTAGGGACAGGGGCCTCTAGGGAGGCCTACGAGCAGTACTTC. Amino acids: CASSLGTGASREAYEQYF.

A remark on this clonotype: A read error may produce the germline difference seen at one junction end. This rearrangement joins TRBV10-3 to TRBJ1-6; D possibly corresponds to TRBD1 (5 bases). Germline loops: CDR1 ENHRY, CDR2 SYGVKD. CDR3 size: 14 residues. CDR3 DNA sequence: TGTGCCGTCAGTGAGGGACGGCGAAATTCACCCCTCCACTTT. It codes for CAVSEGRRNSPLHF.

This chain joins TRBV7-8 and TRBJ2-3, with D possibly TRBD2 on 7 matching bases. The V end lost 6 bases, the J end lost 4 bases, and 17 bases lay between the germline ends. The length of the CDR3 is 15 residues. Per the germline V gene, CDR1 is SGHVS and CDR2 is FQNEAQ. The CDR3, as DNA: TGTGCCAGCAGTAGGGGGGGGCAGGGAGCAGATACGCAGTATTTT. This sequence encodes CASSRGGQGADTQYF.

This chain links TRBV12-3 or TRBV12-4 with TRBJ1-2; D ambiguous. This CDR3 region has 15 residues. Trimming pared 0 bases from V and 0 bases from J, leaving 8 bases between. The CDR3 coding sequence is TGTGCCAGCAGTTTAGCGAGTACAGCTAACTATGGCTACACCTTC. This codes for CASSLASTANYGYTF.

The V call is TRBV10-2, the J call TRBJ2-3, with a possible D match to TRBD2 (6 bases). Germline loops: CDR1 WSHSY, CDR2 SAAADI. CDR3 length: 12 amino acids. V lost 9 bases, J lost 6 bases, and 13 bases lay in between. The CDR3 loop reads CASSGMGDTQYF. CDR3 coding DNA: TGCGCCAGTAGCGGAATGGGCGATACGCAGTATTTT.

The chain uses TRBV12-3 or TRBV12-4 and TRBJ2-5, with TRBD2 matching 7 bases. Trimming at V came to 5 bases and at J to 11 bases, leaving 11 bases not matched to a gene. The CDR3 runs 13 residues. CDR3 nucleotides: TGTGCCAGCAGTCAATTTAAGGCGGGGGAGCAGTACTTC. It specifies CASSQFKAGEQYF.

This chain joins TRBV25-1 and TRBJ2-1; the D gene is possibly TRBD1 (6 bases). This CDR3 has 16 residues. CDR1 and CDR2 (germline): MGHDK, SYGVNS. Between the trimmed V and J ends, which lost 3 bases and 2 bases, there was a span of 14 bases. CDR3 in DNA: TGTGCCAGCAGTGAGGAAGTCCGGGACACCTACAATGAGCAGTTCTTC. Protein product: CASSEEVRDTYNEQFF.

The chain couples TRBV3-1 to TRBJ1-1, with a tentative D call TRBD1 (6 bases). Germline V CDR1 and CDR2: LGHDT, YNNKEL (reference sequence). This CDR3 has 14 amino acids. Trimming pared 2 bases from V and 0 bases from J, leaving 7 bases between. The CDR3 region is CASSQTGMNTEAFF. The CDR3 nucleotides are TGTGCCAGCAGCCAAACAGGGATGAACACTGAAGCTTTCTTT.

The rearrangement uses TRBV3-1 and TRBJ2-5; 9 bases map to TRBD1. CDR1 is LGHDT and CDR2 is YNNKEL in the germline V gene (reference sequence). J was trimmed by 11 bases and V by 4 bases; bases with no gene match: 5. The CDR3 is 12 amino acids. CDR3 in DNA: TGTGCCAGCAGCCCAACAGGGGGCAAACAGTACTTC. Amino acids: CASSPTGGKQYF.

The chain joins TRBV13 to TRBJ2-1; D unclear. CDR1 and CDR2 from the germline V gene are PRHDT and FYEKMQ (reference sequence). The CDR3 totals 14 residues. V was trimmed by 5 bases and J by 3 bases, leaving 11 bases between them. The CDR3 sequence is CASSRGPVYNEQFF. The CDR3 DNA reads TGTGCCAGCAGCCGTGGCCCGGTCTACAATGAGCAGTTCTTC.

This sequence joins TRBV19 and TRBJ2-5, with D maybe TRBD2 (5 bases). The CDR3 extends over 13 amino acids. V was pared by 1 base and J by 9 bases, with 12 bases between. CDR1 is LNHDA, CDR2 SQIVND, per germline (reference sequence). CDR3 nucleotides: TGTGCCAGTAGTATAGCTAGCCCTCGGGCCCAGTACTTC. Protein: CASSIASPRAQYF.

V usage is TRBV5-8 and J usage is TRBJ2-7; no definite D call. The ends were cut back, 4 bases at V and 5 bases at J, with 19 bases in the middle. Germline V lookup: CDR1 SGHTS, CDR2 YDEGEE. CDR3 length: 15 amino acids. DNA for the CDR3: TGTGCCAGCAGCACCGTACAAGAGGAAGTACACGAGCAGTACTTC. Its translation: CASSTVQEEVHEQYF.

This chain joins TRBV27 and TRBJ2-7, with TRBD1 identical over 7 bases. The V gene's germline CDR1 is MNHEY and CDR2 SMNVEV (reference sequence). The V and J ends lost 6 bases and 4 bases, in that order; junction bases with no gene match: 9. The CDR3 has 14 residues. The CDR3 loop reads CASRLQTGRYEQYF. The CDR3 DNA reads TGTGCCAGCAGGTTACAGACAGGGAGATACGAGCAGTACTTC.

This clonotype was counted between two and nine times. The gene calls are TRBV19 and TRBJ1-5; no firm D call. Trimming cost V 1 base and J 0 bases, with 7 bases left between them. Germline V CDR1 and CDR2: LNHDA, SQIVND (reference sequence). The CDR3 is 15 residues long. CDR3 sequence (DNA): TGTGCCAGTAGTATAGGGCGACATAGCAATCAGCCCCAGCATTTT. Translated, it gives CASSIGRHSNQPQHF.

The V call is TRBV10-3, the J call TRBJ2-1; TRBD1 agrees at 11 bases. The CDR3 consists of 13 residues. The germline gives CDR1 ENHRY, CDR2 SYGVKD. The trim removed 4 bases at V and 9 bases at J, leaving 2 bases unmatched. The CDR3 DNA follows: TGTGCCATCAGTGTTGGACAGGGGGCTGAGCAGTTCTTC. Protein: CAISVGQGAEQFF.

This chain links TRBV3-1 with TRBJ1-5; a weak D match, TRBD1 (5 bases). V was shortened by 1 base and J by 0 bases, with 19 bases between the two germline ends. Germline CDR1 is LGHDT and CDR2 is YNNKEL (reference sequence). This CDR3 contains 19 residues. CDR3 sequence reads: CASSQGTRSLGYSNQPQHF. The CDR3 nucleotides are TGTGCCAGCAGCCAAGGGACAAGGTCTTTGGGATATAGCAATCAGCCCCAGCATTTT.

Of note for this clonotype: A much more abundant neighbour one base away suggests this may be a read error. The chain carries TRBV3-1 and TRBJ2-5; 8 nucleotides agree with TRBD1. Germline lookup yields CDR1 LGHDT and CDR2 YNNKEL (reference sequence). The CDR3 is 13 residues long. The J segment lost 11 bases and the V segment lost 9 bases, leaving 14 bases of the junction unmatched. The DNA for the CDR3 is TGTGCCAGTACAACAGGGGGTCGCAATGAGCAGTACTTC. Protein: CASTTGGRNEQYF.